This is a list of T cell receptor beta chains from one sample in a study of regulatory T cells in long-lasting Graves disease. TCRdb called the multiplex PCR reads again in MiXCR, with one record for every CDR3 protein. The sample shows 350,000 to 450,000 distinct CDR3 sequences, under 15% of them seen only once. These data also featured in a second study, about T cells in Graves' hyperthyroidism and ophthalmopathy.

The source material was peripheral blood mononuclear cells (PBMCs), sampled at new diagnosis, from a patient treated with antithyroid drugs. The receptors derive from a woman aged 25 to 39 with Graves disease. CDR3s include the opening cysteine and the closing phenylalanine or tryptophan. D genes are given only for firm matches. Not all rows give a size; the values are once, few, many and, for expanded clones, a class.

d_call j_call clone_size v_call cdr3_nt cdr3_aa
TRBD1 TRBJ1-6 NA TRBV5-4 TGTGCCAGCAGCTTGGAGACAGGGCGGCGTCAGAATTCACCCCTCCACTTT CASSLETGRRQNSPLHF
NA TRBJ2-3 many TRBV6-6 TGTGCCAGCAGTTACTCGAGGGCAGGGGAAGGTGGAGATACGCAGTATTTT CASSYSRAGEGGDTQYF
NA TRBJ1-1 NA TRBV7-8 TGTGCCAGCAGCTTCTCCTGGGAGGAGACTTTCTTT CASSFSWEETFF
NA TRBJ2-6 NA TRBV30 TGTGCCTGGGGATACAGCTCTGGGGCCAACGTCCTGACTTTC CAWGYSSGANVLTF
NA TRBJ2-1 many TRBV20-1 TGCAGTGCTAGACCCTGGGAGGCAGGGAGCAATGAGCAGTTCTTC CSARPWEAGSNEQFF
NA TRBJ2-7 NA TRBV29-1 TGCAGCGTTGGGGTCAGGGGTAGTGAGCAGTACTTC CSVGVRGSEQYF
TRBD1 TRBJ1-2 few TRBV4-1 TGCGCCAGCAGCCTAGGGACAGGGAGTTCTTCTAACTATGGCTACACCTTC CASSLGTGSSSNYGYTF
NA TRBJ1-4 NA TRBV4-1 TGCGCCAGCAGCCACCGCCCGACGGGGGGGTCAACTAATGAAAAACTGTTTTTT CASSHRPTGGSTNEKLFF
NA TRBJ2-4 NA TRBV4-1 TGCGCCAGCAGTCGAGCGACAGGCGAGCTAGCCAAAAACATTCAGTACTTC CASSRATGELAKNIQYF
NA TRBJ2-7 few TRBV4-1 TGCGCCAGCAGCCAAGACCCGGGAGTCGCCTACGAGCAGTACTTC CASSQDPGVAYEQYF
TRBD2 TRBJ2-3 few TRBV5-1 TGCGCCAGCAGCTTGGGACTAGCGGGAGATCGGGCAGATACGCAGTATTTT CASSLGLAGDRADTQYF
NA TRBJ2-7 many TRBV2 TGTGCCAGCAGTGACCAGGGGTTGCGGTACGAGCAGTACTTC CASSDQGLRYEQYF
TRBD2 TRBJ2-3 many TRBV20-1 TGCAGTGCCCTAGCGGGAGGGAAATCCACAGATACGCAGTATTTT CSALAGGKSTDTQYF
TRBD1 TRBJ1-1 many TRBV28 TGTGCCAGCAGTCCCCGGACAGGGGTGGGTACTGAAGCTTTCTTT CASSPRTGVGTEAFF
NA TRBJ2-5 many TRBV20-1 TGCAGTGCTAGGGCTACCCTACTTCGGGAGACCCAGTACTTC CSARATLLRETQYF
TRBD2 TRBJ2-4 NA TRBV12-3/TRBV12-4 TGTGCCAGCGGGTCGGGACTAGCGGGAGTTAGAACCAAAAACATTCAGTACTTC CASGSGLAGVRTKNIQYF
NA TRBJ2-6 NA TRBV5-1 TGCGCCAGCAGCCCGACAGGTTCGGGGGGGGCCAACGTCCTGACTTTC CASSPTGSGGANVLTF
TRBD2 TRBJ2-7 few TRBV28 TGTGCCAGCAGTTCTCCCGGACTAGTAGGGGTGAACGAGCAGTACTTC CASSSPGLVGVNEQYF
NA TRBJ1-4 NA TRBV14 TGTGCCAGCAGCCGAGTAGAAGGGGGTAATGAAAAACTGTTTTTT CASSRVEGGNEKLFF
TRBD1 TRBJ1-3 NA TRBV12-5 TGTGCTAGTGGTCACCCTGAGGGGGCAAGCTCTGGAAACACCATATATTTT CASGHPEGASSGNTIYF
TRBD1 TRBJ1-5 NA TRBV19 TGTGCCAGTAGGAAGGACAGGGGGCAGAATCAGCCCCAGCATTTT CASRKDRGQNQPQHF
TRBD2 TRBJ2-1 NA TRBV5-1 TGCGCCAGCAGCAGCGAGCGGGAGTTGGATGAGCAGTTCTTC CASSSERELDEQFF
TRBD1 TRBJ1-1 many TRBV12-3/TRBV12-4 TGTGCCAGCAGCCTAGGACAGGGGAACACTGAAGCTTTCTTT CASSLGQGNTEAFF
NA TRBJ2-2 NA TRBV7-9 TGTGCCAGCAGCTTAGGGCGAGAACGGGGGCTGTTTTTT CASSLGRERGLFF
NA TRBJ2-1 few TRBV7-9 TGTGCCAGCAGCTTAGTCCATTTGAGCGGCAATGAGCAGTTCTTC CASSLVHLSGNEQFF
TRBD1 TRBJ2-7 few TRBV5-1 TGCGCCAGCAGCTTGCTGGGACAGAACGAGCAGTACTTC CASSLLGQNEQYF
TRBD2 TRBJ2-7 many TRBV20-1 TGCAGTGCTACAGGACTAGCAGCCAACTACGAGCAGTACTTC CSATGLAANYEQYF
TRBD1 TRBJ2-2 NA TRBV6-1 TGTGCCAGCAAGAGTCTCGGGACAGGGTTTATCGGGGAGCTGTTTTTT CASKSLGTGFIGELFF
TRBD1 TRBJ2-7 many TRBV19 TGTGCCAGTAGTATAAGCAGGGGGTCCTACGAGCAGTACTTC CASSISRGSYEQYF
TRBD1 TRBJ2-7 NA TRBV29-1 TGCAGCGTTCGCTATCCCTTGGGACAGGGCTACGAGCAGTACTTC CSVRYPLGQGYEQYF
TRBD1 TRBJ2-1 many TRBV5-1 TGCGCCAGCAGACCCGGGACAGGGATGTTTAATGAGCAGTTCTTC CASRPGTGMFNEQFF
TRBD1 TRBJ2-7 many TRBV29-1 TGCAGCGCTGGGGACAGGGCTCCCTACGAGCAGTACTTC CSAGDRAPYEQYF
NA TRBJ1-2 NA TRBV13 TGTGCCAGCACATCAGGCTATGGCTACACCTTC CASTSGYGYTF
NA TRBJ2-5 many TRBV20-1 TGCAGCTCCAAGGGGTCGCGGGAGACCCAGTACTTC CSSKGSRETQYF
NA TRBJ2-5 few TRBV5-1 TGCGCCAGCAGCTTGGAGAGGACTCTCCAAGAGACCCAGTACTTC CASSLERTLQETQYF
TRBD2 TRBJ2-3 few TRBV20-1 TGCAGTGCTAGCGGGAGGAGCTCAGATACGCAGTATTTT CSASGRSSDTQYF
TRBD1 TRBJ1-2 few TRBV28 TGTGCCAGCAGTTTAATGACAGGGAAGGGTTCTAACTATGGCTACACCTTC CASSLMTGKGSNYGYTF
NA TRBJ1-2 many TRBV7-9 TGTGCCAGCAGTTACCCAGAAGGTGGCTACACCTTC CASSYPEGGYTF
NA TRBJ2-3 many TRBV20-1 TGCAGTGCCACCACAGATACGCAGTATTTT CSATTDTQYF
TRBD2 TRBJ2-7 many TRBV29-1 TGCAGCGCCGCCAAGGGGACTAGCGGATCCTACGAGCAGTACTTC CSAAKGTSGSYEQYF
NA TRBJ1-1 many TRBV2 TGTGCCACCGAGAGTGATCAGAACACTGAAGCTTTCTTT CATESDQNTEAFF
TRBD1 TRBJ2-7 many TRBV20-1 TGCAGTGCTAGAGTCTTCGACAGGGTAGCCGAGCAGTACTTC CSARVFDRVAEQYF
NA TRBJ2-3 many TRBV20-1 TGCAGTGCCCCCGGGGCCCCAGTAGATACGCAGTATTTT CSAPGAPVDTQYF
TRBD1 TRBJ1-1 many TRBV12-3/TRBV12-4 TGTGCCAGCGGAGGGACAGGGGGCTTTATGGCTGAAGCTTTCTTT CASGGTGGFMAEAFF
NA TRBJ2-2 NA TRBV5-4 TGTGCCAGCAGCCCAATGACGTCCGGGAACACCGGGGAGCTGTTTTTT CASSPMTSGNTGELFF
TRBD2 TRBJ2-4 few TRBV7-6 TGTGCGGGGTTAGCGGGAGGGCCTTTCCAGGCCAAAAACATTCAGTACTTC CAGLAGGPFQAKNIQYF
TRBD1 TRBJ2-1 many TRBV18 TGTGCCAGCTCACCACAGGGGGCATATGAGCAGTTCTTC CASSPQGAYEQFF
TRBD2 TRBJ2-5 many TRBV7-9 TGTGCCGGGACTAGCGGCAGAGAGACCCAGTACTTC CAGTSGRETQYF
TRBD1 TRBJ2-2 many TRBV12-3/TRBV12-4 TGTGCCAGCAGTTACAGGGGGAACACCGGGGAGCTGTTTTTT CASSYRGNTGELFF
NA TRBJ1-4 few TRBV10-3 TGTGCCATCAGTGAAGCCAGGCAGAATGAAAAACTGTTTTTT CAISEARQNEKLFF
NA TRBJ1-3 few TRBV9 TGTGCCAGCAGCGGACAGGTAGCTGGAAACACCATATATTTT CASSGQVAGNTIYF
NA TRBJ1-5 many TRBV6-2/TRBV6-3 TGTGCCAGCAGTGAAACAGGAGCCGATCAGCCCCAGCATTTT CASSETGADQPQHF
NA TRBJ2-1 many TRBV14 TGTGCCAGCAGCCGGCAAATATACAATGAGCAGTTCTTC CASSRQIYNEQFF
NA TRBJ2-7 many TRBV30 TGTGCCTGGAACCGACAGGTTGGGGTTGACGAGCAGTACTTC CAWNRQVGVDEQYF
NA TRBJ2-3 many TRBV15 TGTGCCACCAGTTTTTACTTAAGCAGCAGGGATACGCAGTATTTT CATSFYLSSRDTQYF
NA TRBJ1-2 many TRBV30 TGTGCCTGGAGTGTAGGTGCAGTCTATGGCTACACCTTC CAWSVGAVYGYTF
TRBD1 TRBJ2-7 many TRBV3-1 TGTGCCAGCACTCGTGATCCGACAGGGTTCCCTGGGGGAGAGCAGTACTTC CASTRDPTGFPGGEQYF